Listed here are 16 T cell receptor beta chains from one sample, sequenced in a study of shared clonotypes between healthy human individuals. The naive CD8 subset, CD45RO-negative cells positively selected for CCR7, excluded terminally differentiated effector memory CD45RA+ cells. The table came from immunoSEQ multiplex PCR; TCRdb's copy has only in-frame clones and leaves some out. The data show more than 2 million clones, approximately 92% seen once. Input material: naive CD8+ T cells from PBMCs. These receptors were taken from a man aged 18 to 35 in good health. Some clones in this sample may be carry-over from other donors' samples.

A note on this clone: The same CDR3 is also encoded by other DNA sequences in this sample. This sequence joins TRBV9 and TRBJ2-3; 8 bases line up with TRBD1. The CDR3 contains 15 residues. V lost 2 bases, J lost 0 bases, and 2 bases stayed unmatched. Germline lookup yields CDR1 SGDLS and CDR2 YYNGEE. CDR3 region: CASSVGQASTDTQYF. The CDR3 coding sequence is TGTGCCAGCAGCGTGGGACAGGCGAGCACAGATACGCAGTATTTT.

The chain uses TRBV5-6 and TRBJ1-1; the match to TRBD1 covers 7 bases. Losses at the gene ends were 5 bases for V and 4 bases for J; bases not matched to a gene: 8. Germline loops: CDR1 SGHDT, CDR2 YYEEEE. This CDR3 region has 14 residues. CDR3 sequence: CASRQGGGGTEAFF. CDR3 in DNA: TGTGCCAGCAGACAAGGGGGCGGTGGCACTGAAGCTTTCTTT.

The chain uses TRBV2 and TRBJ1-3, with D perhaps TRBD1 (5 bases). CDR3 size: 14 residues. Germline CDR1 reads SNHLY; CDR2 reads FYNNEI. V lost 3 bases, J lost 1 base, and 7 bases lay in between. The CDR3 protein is CASSDWGSGNTIYF. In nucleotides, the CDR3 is TGTGCCAGCAGTGATTGGGGGTCTGGAAACACCATATATTTT.

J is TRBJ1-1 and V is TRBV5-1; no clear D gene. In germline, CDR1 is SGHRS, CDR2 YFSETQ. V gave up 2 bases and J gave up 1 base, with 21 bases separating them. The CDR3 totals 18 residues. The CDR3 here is CASSFSLGQTTRNTEAFF. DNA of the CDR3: TGCGCCAGCAGCTTCTCCCTCGGGCAGACTACTAGGAACACTGAAGCTTTCTTT. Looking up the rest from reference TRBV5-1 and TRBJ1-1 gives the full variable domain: KAGVTQTPRYLIKTRGQQVTLSCSPISGHRSVSWYQQTPGQGLQFLFEYFSETQRNKGNFPGRFSGRQFSNSRSEMNVSTLELGDSALYLCASSFSLGQTTRNTEAFFGQGTRLTVV.

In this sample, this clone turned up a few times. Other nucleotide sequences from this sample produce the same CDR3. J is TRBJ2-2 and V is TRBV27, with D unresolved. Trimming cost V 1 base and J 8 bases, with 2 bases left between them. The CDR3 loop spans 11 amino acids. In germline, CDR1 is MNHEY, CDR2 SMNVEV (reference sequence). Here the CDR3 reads CASSLWGELFF. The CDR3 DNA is TGTGCCAGCAGTTTATGGGGGGAGCTGTTTTTT.

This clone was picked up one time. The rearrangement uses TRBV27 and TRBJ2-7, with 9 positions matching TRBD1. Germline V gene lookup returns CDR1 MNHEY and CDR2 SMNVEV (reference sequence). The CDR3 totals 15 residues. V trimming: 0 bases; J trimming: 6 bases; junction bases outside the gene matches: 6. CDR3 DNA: TGTGCCAGCAGTTTATCAGGGACAGGGAGGCGCGAGCAGTACTTC. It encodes CASSLSGTGRREQYF.

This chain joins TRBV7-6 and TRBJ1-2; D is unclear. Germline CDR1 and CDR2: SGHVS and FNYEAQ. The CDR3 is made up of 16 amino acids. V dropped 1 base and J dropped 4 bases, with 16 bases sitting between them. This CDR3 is CASSLGTAALSYGYTF. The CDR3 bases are TGTGCCAGCAGCTTAGGGACCGCGGCTCTGTCCTATGGCTACACCTTC.

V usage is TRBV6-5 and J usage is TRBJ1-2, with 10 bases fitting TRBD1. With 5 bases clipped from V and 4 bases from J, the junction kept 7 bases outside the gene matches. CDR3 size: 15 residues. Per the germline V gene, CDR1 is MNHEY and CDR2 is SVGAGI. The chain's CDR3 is CASSVTGTGAYGYTF. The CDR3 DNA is TGTGCCAGCAGTGTGACGGGGACAGGGGCCTATGGCTACACCTTC.

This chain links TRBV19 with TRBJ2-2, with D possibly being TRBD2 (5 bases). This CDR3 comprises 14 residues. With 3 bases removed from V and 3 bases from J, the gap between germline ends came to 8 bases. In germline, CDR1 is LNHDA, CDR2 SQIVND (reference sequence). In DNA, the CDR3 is TGTGCCAGTAGTATGGCTAGCTACACCGGGGAGCTGTTTTTT. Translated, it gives CASSMASYTGELFF.

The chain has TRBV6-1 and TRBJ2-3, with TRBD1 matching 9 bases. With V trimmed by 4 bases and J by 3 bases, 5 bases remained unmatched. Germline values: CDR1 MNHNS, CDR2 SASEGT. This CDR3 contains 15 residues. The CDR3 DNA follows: TGTGCCAGCAGTGGGCGAGGACAGGGGACAGATACGCAGTATTTT. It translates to CASSGRGQGTDTQYF.

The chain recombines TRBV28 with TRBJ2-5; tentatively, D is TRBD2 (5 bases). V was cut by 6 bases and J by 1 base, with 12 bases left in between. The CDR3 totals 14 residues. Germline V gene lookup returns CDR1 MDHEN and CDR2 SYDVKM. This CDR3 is CASSSYGIQETQYF. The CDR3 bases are TGTGCCAGCAGCTCCTACGGGATCCAAGAGACCCAGTACTTC.

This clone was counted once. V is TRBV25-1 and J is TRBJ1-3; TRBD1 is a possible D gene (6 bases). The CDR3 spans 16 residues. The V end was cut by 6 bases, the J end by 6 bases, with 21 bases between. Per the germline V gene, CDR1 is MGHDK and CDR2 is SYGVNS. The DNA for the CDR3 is TGTGCCAGCAGCCCAGGACTAATAGGGGGGAAAAACACCATATATTTT. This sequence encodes CASSPGLIGGKNTIYF.

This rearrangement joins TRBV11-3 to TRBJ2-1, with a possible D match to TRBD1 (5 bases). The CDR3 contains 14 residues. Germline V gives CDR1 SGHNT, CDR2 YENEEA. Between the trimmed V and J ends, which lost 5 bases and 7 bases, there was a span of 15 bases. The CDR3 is CASSQPDSPNEQFF. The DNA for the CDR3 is TGTGCCAGCAGCCAGCCCGACAGCCCGAATGAGCAGTTCTTC.

This chain's CDR3 is CASSQLRQINQPQHF. The CDR3 DNA follows: TGCGCCAGCAGTCAACTGCGACAGATCAATCAGCCCCAGCATTTT. The chain recombines TRBV23-1 with TRBJ1-5; a possible D gene is TRBD1 (5 bases). TRBV23-1 counts as an open reading frame of uncertain function. CDR3 length: 15 amino acids. V was pared by 2 bases and J by 3 bases, with 11 bases between.

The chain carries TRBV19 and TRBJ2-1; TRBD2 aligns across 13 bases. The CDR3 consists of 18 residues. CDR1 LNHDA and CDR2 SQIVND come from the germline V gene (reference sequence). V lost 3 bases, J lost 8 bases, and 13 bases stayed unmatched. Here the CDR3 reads CASSIVQGTSGNGDEQFF. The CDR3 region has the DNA TGTGCCAGTAGTATTGTTCAAGGGACTAGCGGGAATGGCGATGAGCAGTTCTTC.

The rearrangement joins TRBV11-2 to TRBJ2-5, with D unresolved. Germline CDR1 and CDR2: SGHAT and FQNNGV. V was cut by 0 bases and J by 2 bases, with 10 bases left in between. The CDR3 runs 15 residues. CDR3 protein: CASSLDRTYQETQYF. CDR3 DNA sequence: TGTGCCAGCAGCTTAGATCGGACGTATCAAGAGACCCAGTACTTC.